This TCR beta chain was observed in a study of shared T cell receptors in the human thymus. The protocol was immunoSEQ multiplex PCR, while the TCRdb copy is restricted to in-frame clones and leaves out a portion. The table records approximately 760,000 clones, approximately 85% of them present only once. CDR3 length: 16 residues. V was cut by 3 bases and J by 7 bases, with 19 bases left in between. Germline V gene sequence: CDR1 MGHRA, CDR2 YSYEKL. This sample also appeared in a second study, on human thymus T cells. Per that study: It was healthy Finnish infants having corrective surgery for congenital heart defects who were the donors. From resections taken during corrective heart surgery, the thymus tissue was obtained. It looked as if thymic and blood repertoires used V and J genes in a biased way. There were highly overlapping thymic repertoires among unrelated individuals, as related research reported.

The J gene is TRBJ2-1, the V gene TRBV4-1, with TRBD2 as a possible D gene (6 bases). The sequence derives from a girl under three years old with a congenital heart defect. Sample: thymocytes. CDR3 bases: TGCGCCAGCAGCCACGCGACTAGTGGGGGTGGGAATGAGCAGTTCTTC. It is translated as CASSHATSGGGNEQFF.